This T cell receptor (beta chain) is from a study of CD8 T cells in Susac syndrome. After extraction with the RNeasy kit, about 0.45 to 1 ug of the RNA was reverse transcribed using random hexamers. TCRdb fed the immunoSEQ multiplex PCR reads into MiXCR, producing one record per CDR3 protein. The data hold some 210,000 distinct CDR3 sequences, with 85% to 95% observed a single time. This clonotype was seen only once. The CDR3 is 16 residues long. The germline V and J ends were trimmed by 0 bases and 2 bases, with 14 bases remaining between them. CDR1 and CDR2 from the germline V gene are SGHKS and YYEKEE (reference sequence).

The chain has TRBV5-5 and TRBJ1-2; D uncertain. The source is a human donor with Susac syndrome. Material for sequencing was CD4+ T cells from PBMCs. As DNA, the CDR3 is TGTGCCAGCAGCTTGGCGTCCCTGGAACCAAACTATGGCTACACCTTC. Translated: CASSLASLEPNYGYTF.